The 28 T cell receptor beta chains below were found in one sample sequenced in a study of T-cell memory formation after mild COVID-19 (dated by TCRdb to 2020 to 2022). The receptor library was made with 5' RACE. The listed sequencing device is Illumina NovaSeq 6000. TCRdb ran its own pipeline on the public reads, namely fastp trimming at Q25 and MiXCR clone calling, and kept in-frame beta chains. Records with the same CDR3 protein are collapsed into one entry carrying the most frequent genes and DNA. Counted in this sample were approximately 350,000 distinct CDR3 sequences; about an eighth of them appeared once. Jointly, the top ten make up less than 25% of the sample. The source material was PBMCs or a T cell subset sorted from them (not recorded which). These receptors were taken from a man aged 18 to 29 who had mild COVID-19 (a few samples of this study predate the infection). The sample titles of this study are shuffled in the database, so cell type and time point are left out; the donor was told from shared clones.

The V gene is TRBV5-8, the J gene TRBJ1-1; 7 nucleotides line up with TRBD1. Germline V lookup: CDR1 SGHTS, CDR2 YDEGEE. This CDR3 is 14 amino acids long. V shed 4 bases and J 1 base; nucleotides not matched to a gene: 4. The CDR3 region is CASSIRDRNTEAFF. DNA of the CDR3: TGTGCCAGCAGCATCCGGGACAGGAACACTGAAGCTTTCTTT.

This clonotype has a handful of counts. The chain recombines TRBV7-9 with TRBJ1-1; D is perhaps TRBD1 (5 bases). V was cut by 5 bases and J by 3 bases, with 13 bases left in between. CDR1 and CDR2 from the germline V gene are SEHNR and FQNEAQ (reference sequence). This CDR3 region has 14 residues. CDR3 DNA: TGTGCCAGCAGCCCCGCGGGGCTCTACACTGAAGCTTTCTTT. It codes for CASSPAGLYTEAFF.

The chain couples TRBV20-1 to TRBJ2-5; 12 positions agree with TRBD2. The V segment lost 0 bases and the J segment 1 base; nucleotides outside the gene matches: 6. Germline V CDR1 and CDR2: DFQATT, SNEGSKA (reference sequence). The CDR3 runs to 17 residues. CDR3 nucleotides: TGCAGTGCTAGAGATCTACTAGCGGGGGGCGCCCAAGAGACCCAGTACTTC. It is translated as CSARDLLAGGAQETQYF.

V is TRBV9 and J is TRBJ2-2; D not certain. The CDR3 spans 16 residues. CDR1 and CDR2 (germline): SGDLS, YYNGEE. Trimming took 3 bases from V and 0 from J, leaving 12 bases between them. The CDR3 bases are TGTGCCAGCAGCGCTACACAGAGTACGAACACCGGGGAGCTGTTTTTT. Its protein is CASSATQSTNTGELFF.

This clonotype was detected ten times or more. The rearrangement links TRBV5-1 to TRBJ2-5; TRBD1 matches at 7 bases. V shed 5 bases and J 6 bases; nucleotides not matched to a gene: 10. The CDR3 is made up of 14 amino acids. Germline loops: CDR1 SGHRS, CDR2 YFSETQ. In DNA form, the CDR3 reads TGCGCCAGCAGTCTACAGGGGACGTCGAAGACCCAGTACTTC. Translation gives CASSLQGTSKTQYF.

This clonotype occurred a few times. J is TRBJ2-7 and V is TRBV12-3 or TRBV12-4; D uncertain. Between the trimmed V and J ends, which lost 4 bases and 3 bases, there was a span of 10 bases. The CDR3 runs 13 residues. CDR3 bases: TGTGCCAGCAGTTATCAGCACGGCTACGAGCAGTACTTC. The encoded protein is CASSYQHGYEQYF.

This clonotype turned up a few times. The genes are TRBV4-1 and TRBJ2-1; the D is unclear. The CDR3 sequence is 13 residues long. Trimming left V 1 base short and J 3 bases short, with 4 bases between. The germline V gene encodes CDR1 MGHRA and CDR2 YSYEKL. CDR3 residues: CASSQVGYNEQFF. Written as DNA, the CDR3 is TGCGCCAGCAGCCAAGTTGGCTACAATGAGCAGTTCTTC.

This chain connects TRBV18 to TRBJ1-2; a weak D match, TRBD1 (6 bases). This CDR3 spans 15 amino acids. Germline V gene sequence: CDR1 KGHSH, CDR2 LQKENI. The ends were cut back, 8 bases at V and 4 bases at J, with 20 bases in the middle. CDR3 region: CASQISNDRSYGYTF. DNA for the CDR3: TGTGCCAGCCAGATATCAAATGACAGGAGCTATGGCTACACCTTC.

This clonotype was detected only a few times. J is TRBJ2-1 and V is TRBV10-3; the match to TRBD2 covers 10 bases. CDR3 length: 16 residues. V trimming: 6 bases; J trimming: 0 bases; junction bases outside the gene matches: 5. CDR1 and CDR2 (germline): ENHRY, SYGVKD. The CDR3 loop is CAIRHSSGSSYNEQFF. In DNA, the CDR3 is TGTGCCATCAGACACTCTAGCGGGAGCTCCTACAATGAGCAGTTCTTC.

About this clonotype itself: The junction does not match germline at one end; this may be a read error. This rearrangement joins TRBV6-2 or TRBV6-3 to TRBJ2-7; a weak D match, TRBD2 (5 bases). CDR3 size: 14 residues. Per the germline V gene, CDR1 is MNHEY and CDR2 is SVGEGT. The CDR3 sequence: CASSYNRGGYEKYF. Written as DNA, the CDR3 is TGTGCCAGCAGTTACAACAGAGGAGGATACGAGAAGTACTTC.

This clonotype was recorded at least ten times. The rearrangement links TRBV5-1 to TRBJ1-1; a weak D match, TRBD1 (6 bases). CDR3 length: 14 residues. CDR1 is SGHRS and CDR2 is YFSETQ in the germline V gene. Trimming took 3 bases from V and 5 from J, leaving 14 bases between them. In nucleotides, the CDR3 is TGCGCCAGCAGCTCACAGGGTTATCGGACTGAAGCTTTCTTT. Protein product: CASSSQGYRTEAFF.

The chain recombines TRBV2 with TRBJ2-1; D may be TRBD2 (6 bases). Germline CDR1 reads SNHLY; CDR2 reads FYNNEI. The length of the CDR3 is 16 residues. V was pared by 1 base and J by 8 bases, with 18 bases between. CDR3 coding DNA: TGTGCCAGCAGTGAAGGTATCTTGGAGGGAGGCGATGAGCAGTTCTTC. This encodes CASSEGILEGGDEQFF.

V is TRBV7-2 and J is TRBJ1-1; D may be TRBD1 (6 bases). Trimming took 5 bases from V and 4 from J, leaving 17 bases between them. There are 15 residues in the CDR3. CDR1 is SGHTA and CDR2 is FQGNSA in the germline V gene. CDR3 sequence: CASSNPRVGGTEAFF. In nucleotides, the CDR3 is TGTGCCAGCAGCAATCCGCGGGTAGGGGGCACTGAAGCTTTCTTT.

The chain links TRBV3-2 to TRBJ1-2. TRBV3-2 is assigned pseudogene status. The CDR3 length is 15 residues. The CDR3 sequence is CASSPFGTSSGGYTF. CDR3 sequence (DNA): TGTGCCAGCAGCCCGTTCGGGACTTCGAGTGGCGGCTACACCTTC.

The sample holds a few counts of this clonotype. The chain uses TRBV5-1 and TRBJ1-1; D may be TRBD1 (5 bases). This CDR3 region has 17 residues. From germline, CDR1 is SGHRS and CDR2 YFSETQ. Trimming took 4 bases from V and 3 from J, leaving 22 bases between them. The CDR3 loop is CASSPSVWTRQHTEAFF. The CDR3 nucleotides are TGCGCCAGCAGCCCATCCGTTTGGACACGTCAACACACTGAAGCTTTCTTT.

This clonotype showed up just a few times. The chain combines TRBV5-1 with TRBJ2-7, with unresolved D. The length of the CDR3 is 15 residues. V was shortened by 4 bases and J by 4 bases, with 18 bases between the two germline ends. Germline CDR1 reads SGHRS; CDR2 reads YFSETQ. Written as DNA, the CDR3 is TGCGCCAGCAGCCTACCCGGTACGGCTGCTTACGAGCAGTACTTC. This encodes CASSLPGTAAYEQYF.

The chain employs TRBV7-6 and TRBJ2-7, with D hard to call. Germline CDR1 and CDR2: SGHVS and FNYEAQ. Trimming stripped 5 bases from V and 6 bases from J, with 17 bases between. There are 14 residues in the CDR3. CDR3 residues: CASSPRPEKGEQYV. DNA for the CDR3: TGTGCCAGCAGCCCCAGGCCCGAAAAGGGCGAGCAGTACGTC.

There are a few counts of this clonotype. The rearrangement links TRBV5-1 to TRBJ2-1; D tentatively fits TRBD1 or TRBD2 (6 bases each). The ends were cut back, 5 bases at V and 8 bases at J, with 23 bases in the middle. Germline values: CDR1 SGHRS, CDR2 YFSETQ. This CDR3 comprises 16 residues. The CDR3 region has the DNA TGCGCCAGCAGATTGCTACCGGGGGCGAAGGGGGATGAGCAGTTCTTC. This sequence encodes CASRLLPGAKGDEQFF. The full variable domain, with the rest looked up from reference TRBV5-1 and TRBJ2-1, is KAGVTQTPRYLIKTRGQQVTLSCSPISGHRSVSWYQQTPGQGLQFLFEYFSETQRNKGNFPGRFSGRQFSNSRSEMNVSTLELGDSALYLCASRLLPGAKGDEQFFGPGTRLTVL.

This clonotype was detected ten times or more. The rearrangement links TRBV27 to TRBJ1-1; TRBD1 matches 7 bases. CDR1 MNHEY and CDR2 SMNVEV come from the germline V gene (reference sequence). V shed 1 base, J shed 5 bases, and the junction held 7 bases outside the gene matches. This CDR3 spans 15 amino acids. The CDR3 reads CASSLFTGVETEAFF. DNA for the CDR3: TGTGCCAGCAGTTTATTTACAGGGGTGGAAACTGAAGCTTTCTTT.

This clonotype was seen ten or more times. The J gene is TRBJ2-4, the V gene TRBV5-1, with 7 bases lining up with TRBD1. After removal of 0 bases from V and 5 bases from J, the junction contained 11 bases not matched to a gene. This CDR3 spans 17 amino acids. In germline, CDR1 is SGHRS, CDR2 YFSETQ. The CDR3 here is CASSLVGRGRVENIQYF. The CDR3 DNA follows: TGCGCCAGCAGCTTGGTTGGCAGGGGGAGAGTTGAAAACATTCAGTACTTC.

In its sample, this clonotype was seen a few times. The V and J genes are TRBV10-3 and TRBJ2-7; TRBD1 agrees at 11 bases. This CDR3 is 14 amino acids long. V was pared by 2 bases and J by 5 bases, with 2 bases of the junction left unmatched. Germline loops: CDR1 ENHRY, CDR2 SYGVKD. The CDR3 is CAISEGQGAHEQYF. Written as DNA, the CDR3 is TGTGCCATCAGTGAGGGACAGGGGGCCCACGAGCAGTACTTC.

The V gene is TRBV7-9, the J gene TRBJ2-7, with TRBD1 matching 7 bases. V shed 6 bases, J shed 6 bases, and the junction held 8 bases outside the gene matches. This CDR3 region has 13 residues. Germline CDR1 SEHNR, CDR2 FQNEAQ (reference sequence). CDR3 in DNA: TGTGCCAGCAGTGCCTCAGGGGGTCGCGAGCAGTACGTC. The encoded protein is CASSASGGREQYV.

This clonotype was seen a handful of times. The CDR3 DNA is TGCGCCAGCAGCCAACTAAATCTGGGGTTAACTAATGAAAAACTGTTTTTT. It yields the protein CASSQLNLGLTNEKLFF. The chain is built from TRBV4-1 and TRBJ1-4, with D uncertain. CDR3 length equals 17 residues. Germline lookup yields CDR1 MGHRA and CDR2 YSYEKL. V shed 2 bases and J shed 1 base, with 14 bases lying between them.

This clonotype was observed a handful of times. V and J are TRBV12-3 or TRBV12-4 and TRBJ1-5; D is possibly TRBD1 (6 bases). The CDR3 runs to 13 residues. Trimming shortened V by 3 bases and J by 7 bases, and 10 bases separated the two germline ends. The CDR3 is CASSLTGFQPQHF. In nucleotides, the CDR3 is TGTGCCAGCAGTTTGACAGGTTTCCAGCCCCAGCATTTT.

In this sample, this clonotype turned up a few times. The chain carries TRBV15 and TRBJ2-1, with TRBD2 matching 12 bases. Losses at the gene ends were 4 bases for V and 6 bases for J; bases not matched to a gene: 4. The CDR3 totals 15 residues. From germline, CDR1 is LNHNV and CDR2 YYDKDF (reference sequence). The DNA for the CDR3 is TGTGCCACCAGCAAAGGGACTAGCGGGTTCAATGAGCAGTTCTTC. Amino acid sequence: CATSKGTSGFNEQFF.

The chain employs TRBV7-3 and TRBJ2-5; TRBD2 matches at 9 bases. Losses at the gene ends were 5 bases for V and 5 bases for J; bases not matched to a gene: 12. CDR1 and CDR2 from the germline V gene are SGHTA and FQGTGA. The CDR3 is 16 residues long. CDR3 bases: TGTGCCAGCAGCGCCGGGGGCGGGGGGGCATTTGAGACCCAGTACTTC. The encoded protein is CASSAGGGGAFETQYF.

The V call is TRBV7-9, the J call TRBJ1-2; D is uncertain. Germline CDR1 SEHNR, CDR2 FQNEAQ (reference sequence). The CDR3 contains 13 residues. Trimming removed 5 bases at V and 0 bases at J, with 7 bases between. The CDR3 sequence is CASSPATNYGYTF. The CDR3 region has the DNA TGTGCCAGCAGCCCTGCCACTAACTATGGCTACACCTTC.

This rearrangement joins TRBV18 to TRBJ1-1; D uncertain. The V end was cut by 6 bases, the J end by 11 bases, with 19 bases between. Germline CDR1 reads KGHSH; CDR2 reads LQKENI. CDR3 length: 13 residues. CDR3 sequence (DNA): TGTGCCAGCTCGATCCGAGGACGGATTGGGGCTTTCTTT. Encoded protein: CASSIRGRIGAFF.